Here is one T cell receptor beta chain with its context. As yet, its antigen is unknown. These data originate in a study of human T cells and chemical hapten exposure. Study-level background: Donors were sensitized with 2% DPC on the upper inner arm.

The germline V gene encodes CDR1 ENHRY and CDR2 SYGVKD. The CDR3 spans 17 residues. Germline trimming cut 2 bases from V and 9 bases from J; bases unmatched to any gene: 11. TCRdb re-analysed the RACE reads in MiXCR, keeping a single row per CDR3 protein. The table shows 80,000 to 95,000 distinct CDR3 sequences, with around 10% occurring only once. Time point meaning: patch test 2, 6 weeks after DPC sensitization. Treatment of the sample: therapeutic diphenylcyclopropenone sensitization with weekly scalp DPC. Findings and caveats of the study: Patch test score showed a positive correlation with PT1 expanded TCR counts.

The genes are TRBV10-3 and TRBJ2-5; 14 nucleotides match TRBD2. This specimen was whole blood, taken in connection with sensitization to the hapten diphenylcyclopropenone (DPC). This TCR was sampled from a man in his forties with alopecia areata. Some clones in this sample may be carry-over from other donors' samples. CDR3 bases: TGTGCCATCAGTGAGACTACAGGGACTAGCGGGAGTCAGGCCCAGTACTTC. It yields the protein CAISETTGTSGSQAQYF.